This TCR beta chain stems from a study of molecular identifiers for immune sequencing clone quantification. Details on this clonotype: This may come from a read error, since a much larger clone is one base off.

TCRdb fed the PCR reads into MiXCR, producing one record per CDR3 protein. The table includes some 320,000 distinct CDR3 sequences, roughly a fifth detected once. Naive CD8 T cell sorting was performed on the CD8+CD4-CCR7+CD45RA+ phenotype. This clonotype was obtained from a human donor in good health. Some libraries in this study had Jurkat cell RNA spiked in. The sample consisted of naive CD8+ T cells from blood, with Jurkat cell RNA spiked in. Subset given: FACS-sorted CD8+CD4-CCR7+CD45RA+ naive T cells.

Here the CDR3 DNA reads TGCGCCAGCAGCCAGGGCATCAGGGCTAGCGCAGATACGCAGTATTTT. Translation gives CASSQGIRASADTQYF. The chain recombines TRBV4-3 with TRBJ2-3, with D tentatively TRBD2 (6 bases). The CDR3 runs to 16 residues. Germline CDR1 and CDR2: LGHNA and YSLEER. Trimming cost V 3 bases and J 4 bases, with 17 bases left between them.